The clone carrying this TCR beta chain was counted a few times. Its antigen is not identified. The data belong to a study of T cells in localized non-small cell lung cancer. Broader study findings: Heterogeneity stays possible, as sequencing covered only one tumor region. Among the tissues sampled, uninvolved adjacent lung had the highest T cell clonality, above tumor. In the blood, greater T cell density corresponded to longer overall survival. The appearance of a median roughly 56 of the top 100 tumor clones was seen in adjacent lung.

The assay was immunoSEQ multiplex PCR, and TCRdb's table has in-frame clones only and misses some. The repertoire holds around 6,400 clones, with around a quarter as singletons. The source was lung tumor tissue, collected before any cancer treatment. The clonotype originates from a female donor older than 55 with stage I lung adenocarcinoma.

CDR3: CASSFRLAGQTDTQYF. CDR3 in DNA: TGTGCCAGCAGCTTTCGACTAGCGGGACAAACAGATACGCAGTATTTT. The chain employs TRBV11-3 and TRBJ2-3; 11 nucleotides match TRBD2. CDR3 length: 16 amino acids. Germline CDR1 reads SGHNT; CDR2 reads YENEEA. Trimming at V came to 3 bases and at J to 3 bases, leaving 5 bases not matched to a gene.